This TCR beta chain was recovered during a study of cytomegalovirus exposure and HLA in healthy donors. Both 60 Vbeta primers and 13 Jbeta primers went into the PCR. This table comes from immunoSEQ multiplex PCR, and its TCRdb copy is limited to in-frame clones, with some not included. This sample has some 61,000 clones, with over 75% found just once. Deletions cut 3 bases from V and 7 bases from J, with 21 bases between. CDR3 size: 16 residues. Germline-derived CDR1 and CDR2 are GTSNPN and SVGIG (reference sequence). Whole-study findings and limits: Later on, analysis showed that most CMV-associated TCR beta chains appeared to be HLA-restricted. Equally common other TCR beta chains were less clonally expanded than HLA-associated ones, a later analysis found. A later analysis linked a missense DCLRE1C variant to TCR beta V- and J-gene trimming.

This clone appeared a few times. Its specificity is not known. The chain combines TRBV30 with TRBJ1-4; a weak D match, TRBD1 (5 bases). This TCR came from a human donor in good health. The specimen was PBMCs. The CDR3 sequence: CAWSPTRSRVIEKLFF. For the CDR3, the DNA is TGTGCCTGGAGCCCGACTAGGTCCAGGGTGATTGAAAAACTGTTTTTT.